These 5 T cell receptor beta chains were sequenced from one sample in a study of response to subunit inactivated influenza vaccine. TCRdb processed the RT-PCR reads anew with MiXCR; each CDR3 protein has one entry. The table records 600,000 to 850,000 distinct CDR3 sequences, around 15% of them present only once. Sample: PBMCs from blood, taken approximately 15 days before vaccination. All receptors come from a man aged 50-59 years who received an inactivated influenza vaccine.

The chain employs TRBV10-1 and TRBJ2-7, with D tentatively TRBD2 (6 bases). The germline CDR1 and CDR2 sequences are WNHNN and SYGVQD (reference sequence). Trimming pared 0 bases from V and 0 bases from J, leaving 15 bases between. The CDR3 consists of 17 residues. Here the CDR3 DNA reads TGCGCCAGCAGTGAGTCGGTGGCGGGGACCAGCTCCTACGAGCAGTACTTC. Protein: CASSESVAGTSSYEQYF.

The chain links TRBV19 to TRBJ2-3; no clear D. The germline V and J ends were trimmed by 7 bases and 2 bases, with 13 bases remaining between them. Looked up from germline, CDR1 is LNHDA and CDR2 is SQIVND (reference sequence). The CDR3 totals 14 residues. In DNA, the CDR3 is TGTGCCAGTAAGGACGACCCGTTCACAGATACGCAGTATTTT. Encoded protein: CASKDDPFTDTQYF.

The chain is built from TRBV20-1 and TRBJ2-5; D unclear. V gave up 3 bases and J gave up 5 bases, with 10 bases separating them. Germline lookup yields CDR1 DFQATT and CDR2 SNEGSKA (reference sequence). This CDR3 region has 12 residues. The CDR3 region has the DNA TGCAGTGCTAGCGGGTTCGGGGAGACCCAGTACTTC. Translation gives CSASGFGETQYF.

This clonotype was observed a handful of times. The chain uses TRBV18 and TRBJ2-7; possibly TRBD1 for D (5 bases). The CDR3 covers 15 residues. Germline CDR1 reads KGHSH; CDR2 reads LQKENI. V was trimmed by 3 bases and J by 5 bases, leaving 17 bases between them. The CDR3 sequence is CASSPSHRGSDEQYF. The CDR3 DNA follows: TGTGCCAGCTCACCCTCGCATAGGGGATCCGACGAGCAGTACTTC.

This clonotype has at least ten counts. This chain uses TRBV7-2 with TRBJ2-3; D ambiguous. Trimming pared 0 bases from V and 0 bases from J, leaving 10 bases between. There are 16 residues in the CDR3. The germline V gene has CDR1 SGHTA and CDR2 FQGNSA. CDR3: CASSLALGSSTDTQYF. The CDR3, as DNA: TGTGCCAGCAGCTTAGCGTTGGGCAGTAGCACAGATACGCAGTATTTT.